The next 7 T cell receptor beta chains were all read from a single sample in a study of cytomegalovirus exposure and HLA in healthy donors. PCR was performed using 60 Vbeta and 13 Jbeta primers. Clones were sequenced by immunoSEQ multiplex PCR, and TCRdb holds only the in-frame ones, with some missing. The data show roughly 120,000 clones, less than 80% seen once. The specimen was PBMCs. These receptors came from a man between 50 and 59 years old in good health and CMV-seronegative.

A few counts support this clone. The chain is built from TRBV19 and TRBJ2-3, with 9 bases matching TRBD1. The germline CDR1 and CDR2 sequences are LNHDA and SQIVND (reference sequence). The CDR3 runs to 14 residues. The J segment lost 3 bases and the V segment lost 5 bases, leaving 3 bases of the junction unmatched. The CDR3 bases are TGTGCCAGTAGTCGGGACAGGGCGACAGATACGCAGTATTTT. Protein: CASSRDRATDTQYF.

The chain recombines TRBV28 with TRBJ1-1, with D tentatively TRBD1 (5 bases). CDR3 length equals 13 residues. V gave up 2 bases and J gave up 2 bases, with 6 bases separating them. Germline CDR1 reads MDHEN; CDR2 reads SYDVKM. CDR3 loop: CASSLDSNTEAFF. The DNA of the CDR3 is TGTGCCAGCAGTTTAGACAGTAACACTGAAGCTTTCTTT.

The gene calls are TRBV7-9 and TRBJ1-2; 7 bases fit TRBD1. Trimming took 5 bases from V and 12 from J; bases not matched to a gene: 12. Germline V CDR1 and CDR2: SEHNR, FQNEAQ (reference sequence). This CDR3 has 13 residues. CDR3 loop: CASSPMLTQGNTF. DNA of the CDR3: TGTGCCAGCAGCCCGATGCTGACACAGGGGAACACCTTC.

The chain recombines TRBV5-1 with TRBJ1-5; the D is unclear. The V and J ends lost 0 bases and 1 base respectively, with 5 bases between them. Germline-derived CDR1 and CDR2 are SGHRS and YFSETQ. This CDR3 is 14 amino acids long. The CDR3 region has the DNA TGCGCCAGCAGCTTGGGAGGGAGCAATCAGCCCCAGCATTTT. Translation gives CASSLGGSNQPQHF.

Only one count was recorded for this clone. The rearrangement joins TRBV2 to TRBJ1-4; a weak D match, TRBD1 (6 bases). Trimming cost V 7 bases and J 0 bases, with 12 bases left between them. CDR3 length: 15 amino acids. Per germline, CDR1 SNHLY and CDR2 FYNNEI. Here the CDR3 DNA reads TGTGCCAGCATTAGGACAGTCGCAACTAATGAAAAACTGTTTTTT. Protein product: CASIRTVATNEKLFF.

The V and J genes are TRBV18 and TRBJ1-4; D possibly corresponds to TRBD1 (5 bases). Germline V lookup: CDR1 KGHSH, CDR2 LQKENI. The germline V and J ends were trimmed by 3 bases and 2 bases, with 10 bases remaining between them. The CDR3 has 15 residues. CDR3 residues: CASSPSGGTNEKLFF. The CDR3 DNA follows: TGTGCCAGCTCACCGAGCGGGGGGACTAATGAAAAACTGTTTTTT.

V gene TRBV25-1 combines with J gene TRBJ2-1; D unresolved. V lost 3 bases and J 4 bases, leaving 7 bases between the germline ends. CDR1 and CDR2 from the germline V gene are MGHDK and SYGVNS. The CDR3 covers 13 residues. In DNA form, the CDR3 reads TGTGCCAGCAGTGACCACGAGTACAATGAGCAGTTCTTC. This codes for CASSDHEYNEQFF. Full variable domain (remainder filled in from reference TRBV25-1 and TRBJ2-1): EADIYQTPRYLVIGTGKKITLECSQTMGHDKMYWYQQDPGMELHLIHYSYGVNSTEKGDLSSESTVSRIRTEHFPLTLESARPSHTSQYLCASSDHEYNEQFFGPGTRLTVL.